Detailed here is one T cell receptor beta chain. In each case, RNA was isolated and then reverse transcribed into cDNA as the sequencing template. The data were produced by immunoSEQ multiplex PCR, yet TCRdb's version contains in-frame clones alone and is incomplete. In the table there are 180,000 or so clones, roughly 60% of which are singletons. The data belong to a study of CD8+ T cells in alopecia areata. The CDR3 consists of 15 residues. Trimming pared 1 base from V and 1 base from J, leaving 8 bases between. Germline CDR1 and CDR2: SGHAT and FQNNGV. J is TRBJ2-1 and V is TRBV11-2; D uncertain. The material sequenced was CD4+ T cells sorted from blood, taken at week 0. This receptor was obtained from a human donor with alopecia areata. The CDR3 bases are TGTGCCAGCAGCTTAGTCGGCGAATCCTACAATGAGCAGTTCTTC. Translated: CASSLVGESYNEQFF.